The T cell receptor beta chain described here comes from a study of T-cell reconstitution after alpha-beta-depleted transplantation in children. Study-level results: T cells produced anew were the main source of T-cell counts and diversity one year after transplant. Several hundred expanded graft clones reportedly were the source of alpha-beta T cells about two months after transplant. Recipient T cells and thymic progenitors that survived gave rise to the high TCRbeta diversity observed at day 60 in some patients.

This sample's TCRbeta library carried unique molecular identifier barcodes. TCRdb processed the PCR reads anew with MiXCR; each CDR3 protein has one entry. Counted here are about 78,000 distinct CDR3 sequences, around 14% occurring once; the ten biggest clones make up about 30%. About this clonotype itself: Its specificity is unknown.

CDR1 and CDR2 (germline): SGHAT, FQNNGV. CDR3 size: 15 residues. Trimming removed 1 base from V and 1 base from J, with 10 bases in between. The chain uses TRBV11-2 and TRBJ2-5; D gene ambiguous. The sequencing used PBMCs, mostly from graft donor cells, collected 180 days after TCRalphabeta/CD19-depleted stem cell transplant. The sequence derives from a male patient between 2 and 9 years old who had a stem cell transplant for acute lymphoblastic leukemia, so the T cells may come from the graft donor. The CDR3 loop reads CASSLGSNLQETQYF. DNA for the CDR3: TGTGCCAGCAGCTTAGGGTCCAACCTCCAAGAGACCCAGTACTTC.